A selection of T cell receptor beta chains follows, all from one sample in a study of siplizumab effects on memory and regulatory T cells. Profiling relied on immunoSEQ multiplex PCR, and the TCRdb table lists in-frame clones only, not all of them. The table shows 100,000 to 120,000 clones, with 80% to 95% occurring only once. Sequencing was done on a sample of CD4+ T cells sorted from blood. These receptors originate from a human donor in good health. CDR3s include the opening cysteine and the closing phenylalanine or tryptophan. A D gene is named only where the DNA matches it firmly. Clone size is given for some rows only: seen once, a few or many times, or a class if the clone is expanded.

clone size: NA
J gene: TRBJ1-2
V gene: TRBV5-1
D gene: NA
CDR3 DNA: TGCGCCAGCAGCCCGGAAGGGTCTAGTGGCTACACCTTC
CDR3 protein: CASSPEGSSGYTF

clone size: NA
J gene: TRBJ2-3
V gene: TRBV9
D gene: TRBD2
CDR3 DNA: TGTGCCAGCAGCGTAGATATGCGGGAGTCGGGCACGCAGTATTTT
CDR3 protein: CASSVDMRESGTQYF

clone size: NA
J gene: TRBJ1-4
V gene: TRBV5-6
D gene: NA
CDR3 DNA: TGTGCCAGCCGGACAGCGGACGAAAAACTGTTTTTT
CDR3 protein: CASRTADEKLFF

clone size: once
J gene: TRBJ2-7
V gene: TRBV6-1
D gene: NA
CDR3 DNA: TGTGCCAGCAGTGAACTGGGGAGGCGCGAGCAGTACTTC
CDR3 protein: CASSELGRREQYF

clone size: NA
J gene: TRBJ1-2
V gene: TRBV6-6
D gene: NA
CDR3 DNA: TGTGCCAGCAGTTACGACTCTGGCGATGGCTACACCTTC
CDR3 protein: CASSYDSGDGYTF

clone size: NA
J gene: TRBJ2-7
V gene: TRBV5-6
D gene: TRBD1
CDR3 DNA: TGTGCCAGCAGCCAATGGGACAGGCCCCTGGGGGAGCAGTACTTC
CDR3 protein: CASSQWDRPLGEQYF

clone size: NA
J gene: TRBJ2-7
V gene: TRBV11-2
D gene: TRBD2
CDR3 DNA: TGTGCCAGCAGCTTAGCCGATAGCGGGGTTAGCTACGAGCAGTACTTC
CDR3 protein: CASSLADSGVSYEQYF

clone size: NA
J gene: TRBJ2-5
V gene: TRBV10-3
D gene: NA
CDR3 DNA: TGTGCCATCAGAGCCGGGACTGGGGAAGAGACCCAGTACTTC
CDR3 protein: CAIRAGTGEETQYF

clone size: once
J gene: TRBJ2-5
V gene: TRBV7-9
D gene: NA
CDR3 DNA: TGTGCCAGCAGCAGAGGGGACCGCCTAGGAGAGACCCAGTACTTC
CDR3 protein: CASSRGDRLGETQYF

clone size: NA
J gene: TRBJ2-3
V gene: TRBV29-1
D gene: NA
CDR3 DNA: TGCAGCGTTGCGAGGGGTTTGGGGGATACGCAGTATTTT
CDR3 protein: CSVARGLGDTQYF

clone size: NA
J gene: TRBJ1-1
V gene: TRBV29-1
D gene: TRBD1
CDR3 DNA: TGCAGCGGAGTTCCGGGACAGAAGCTTGAAGCTTTCTTT
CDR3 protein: CSGVPGQKLEAFF

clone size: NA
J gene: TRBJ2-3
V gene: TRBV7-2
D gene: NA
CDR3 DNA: TGTGCCAGCAGCTTAGTCAGGGCTGATACGCAGTATTTT
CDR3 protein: CASSLVRADTQYF

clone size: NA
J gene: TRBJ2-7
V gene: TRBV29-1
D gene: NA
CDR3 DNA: TGCAGCGTTGTCGACAGCGGATTAGGCTCTGGCTACGAGCAGTACTTC
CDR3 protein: CSVVDSGLGSGYEQYF

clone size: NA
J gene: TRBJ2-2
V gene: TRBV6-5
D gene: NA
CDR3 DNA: TGTGCCAGCAGTTGGAGAATTTCGGGGGAGCTGTTTTTT
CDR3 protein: CASSWRISGELFF

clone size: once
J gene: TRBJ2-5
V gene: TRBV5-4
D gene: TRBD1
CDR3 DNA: TGTGCCAGCAGCGCAGGGGGCCAAGAGACCCAGTACTTC
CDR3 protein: CASSAGGQETQYF

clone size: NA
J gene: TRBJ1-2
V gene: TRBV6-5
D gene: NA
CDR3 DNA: TGTGCCAGCAGTTACTCCGAAAGTTATGGCTACACCTTC
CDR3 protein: CASSYSESYGYTF

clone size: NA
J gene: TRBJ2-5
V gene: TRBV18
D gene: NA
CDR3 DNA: TGTGCCAGCTCACCACCGTCGGTCGGGGAGACCCAGTACTTC
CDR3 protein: CASSPPSVGETQYF

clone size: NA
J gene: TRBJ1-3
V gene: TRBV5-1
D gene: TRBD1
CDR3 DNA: TGCGCCAGCAGCGGGGGACAGGGGGCGGCTGGAAACACCATATATTTT
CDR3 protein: CASSGGQGAAGNTIYF

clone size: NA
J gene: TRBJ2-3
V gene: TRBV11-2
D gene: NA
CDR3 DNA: TGTGCCAGCAGCTTAGTGCTGGCAGGGGGGGATACGCAGTATTTT
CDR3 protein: CASSLVLAGGDTQYF

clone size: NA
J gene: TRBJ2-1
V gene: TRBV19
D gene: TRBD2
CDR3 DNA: TGTGCCAGTAGCGGAGGACTAGCGGGATTCAATGAGCAGTTCTTC
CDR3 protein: CASSGGLAGFNEQFF

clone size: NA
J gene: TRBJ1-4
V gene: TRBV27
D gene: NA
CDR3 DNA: TGTGCCAGCAGTTTACGGATGGGCGGCGACACTAATGAAAAACTGTTTTTT
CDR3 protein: CASSLRMGGDTNEKLFF

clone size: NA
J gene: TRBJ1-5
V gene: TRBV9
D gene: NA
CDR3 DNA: TGTGCCAGCAGCGTCGGAGGTTATAGCAATCAGCCCCAGCATTTT
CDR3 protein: CASSVGGYSNQPQHF

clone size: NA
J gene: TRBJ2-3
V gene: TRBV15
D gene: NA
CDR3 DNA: TGTGCCACCAGCCTAAATTCAGATACGCAGTATTTT
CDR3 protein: CATSLNSDTQYF

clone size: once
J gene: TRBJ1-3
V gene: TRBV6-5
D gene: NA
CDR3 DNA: TGTGCCAGCAGTTACCAGTCCACCTCTGGAAACACCATATATTTT
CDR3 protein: CASSYQSTSGNTIYF

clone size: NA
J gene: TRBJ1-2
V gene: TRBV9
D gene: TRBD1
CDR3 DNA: TGTGCCAGCAGCCCTACCCCGGGACAGGGGGGCGGCTACACCTTC
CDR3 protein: CASSPTPGQGGGYTF

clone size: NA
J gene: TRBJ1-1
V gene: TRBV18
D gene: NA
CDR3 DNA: TGTGCCAGCTCCCCTGGCGCAGGGACTGAAGCTTTCTTT
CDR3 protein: CASSPGAGTEAFF

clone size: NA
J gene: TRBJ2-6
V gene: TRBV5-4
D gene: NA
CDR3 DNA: TGTGCCAGCAGCGGGCGGACAGTCGGGGCCAACGTCCTGACTTTC
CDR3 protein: CASSGRTVGANVLTF

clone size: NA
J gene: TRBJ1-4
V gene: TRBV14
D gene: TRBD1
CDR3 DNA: TGTGCCAGCAGCCAAATAACAGGGGGGAATGAAAAACTGTTTTTT
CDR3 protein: CASSQITGGNEKLFF

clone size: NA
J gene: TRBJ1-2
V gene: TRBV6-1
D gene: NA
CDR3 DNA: TGTGCCAGCAGTGATCCAGGGACGCTTTATGGCTACACCTTC
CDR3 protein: CASSDPGTLYGYTF

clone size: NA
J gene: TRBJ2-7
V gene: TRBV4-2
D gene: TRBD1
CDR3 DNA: TGTGCCAGCAGCCAACAAGGACAGGGAATCTACGAGCAGTACTTC
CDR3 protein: CASSQQGQGIYEQYF

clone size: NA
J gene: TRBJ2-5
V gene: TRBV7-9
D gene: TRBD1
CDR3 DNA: TGTGCCAGCAGCCAACCGGACAGGGGCCCTGGGACCCAGTACTTC
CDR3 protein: CASSQPDRGPGTQYF

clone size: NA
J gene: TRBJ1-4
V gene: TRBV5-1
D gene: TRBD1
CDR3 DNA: TGCGCCAGCAGACCCCGACAGGGGTCAACTAATGAAAAACTGTTTTTT
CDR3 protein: CASRPRQGSTNEKLFF

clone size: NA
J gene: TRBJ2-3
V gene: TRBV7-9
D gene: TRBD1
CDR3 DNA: TGTGCCAGCAACCCGTACAGGGGGGCCGTTGCAGATACGCAGTATTTT
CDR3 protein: CASNPYRGAVADTQYF

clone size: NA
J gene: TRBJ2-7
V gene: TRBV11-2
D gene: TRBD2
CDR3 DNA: TGTGCCAGCAGCTTAGATCGGGGGGACCGCGAGCAGTACTTC
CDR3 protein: CASSLDRGDREQYF

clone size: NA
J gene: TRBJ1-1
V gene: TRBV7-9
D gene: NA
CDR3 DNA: TGTGCCAGCAGCCCCAAGGGAGAGACTGAAGCTTTCTTT
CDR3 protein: CASSPKGETEAFF

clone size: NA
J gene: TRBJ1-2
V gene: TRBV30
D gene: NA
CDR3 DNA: TGTGCCTGGAGTGTATCCCTGGGGTCGTCCTATGGCTACACCTTC
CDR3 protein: CAWSVSLGSSYGYTF

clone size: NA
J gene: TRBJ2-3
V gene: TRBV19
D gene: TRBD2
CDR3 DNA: TGTGCCAGTAGTATAGTACTAGCGGGAGGGCCAAATACGCAGTATTTT
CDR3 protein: CASSIVLAGGPNTQYF

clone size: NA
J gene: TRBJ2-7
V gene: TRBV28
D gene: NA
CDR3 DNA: TGTGCCAGCAGTTCGCCAGACCGTTTTAATTACGAGCAGTACTTC
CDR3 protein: CASSSPDRFNYEQYF

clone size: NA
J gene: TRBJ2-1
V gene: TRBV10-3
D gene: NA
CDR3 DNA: TGTGCCATCAGTGACTCGACGGGGAGCTCCTACAATGAGCAGTTCTTC
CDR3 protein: CAISDSTGSSYNEQFF

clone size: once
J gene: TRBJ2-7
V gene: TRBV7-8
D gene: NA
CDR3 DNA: TGTGCCAGCAGCCTCACCCCGGGACCTCAAGGACAGTACTTC
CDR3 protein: CASSLTPGPQGQYF

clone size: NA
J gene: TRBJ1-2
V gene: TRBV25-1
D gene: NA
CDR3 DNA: TGTGCCAGCAGGAGAGACGGAAACTATGGCTACACCTTC
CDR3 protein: CASRRDGNYGYTF

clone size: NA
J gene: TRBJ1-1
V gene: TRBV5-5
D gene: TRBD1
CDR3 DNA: TGTGCCAGCAGCTTGGGCTCTGGGACAGCCAAAGCTTTCTTT
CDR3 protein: CASSLGSGTAKAFF

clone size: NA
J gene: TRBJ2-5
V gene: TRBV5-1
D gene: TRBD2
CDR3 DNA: TGCGCCAGCAGCCTAACTAGCGGGGGGCCGGGAGAGACCCAGTACTTC
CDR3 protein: CASSLTSGGPGETQYF

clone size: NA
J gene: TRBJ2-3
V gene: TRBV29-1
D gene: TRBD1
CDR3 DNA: TGCAGCGGCGAAGGGGGCGCGGATACGCAGTATTTT
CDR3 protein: CSGEGGADTQYF